These T cell receptor beta chains were read from a single sample in a study of patients and donors after allogeneic stem cell transplantation. TCRdb itself ran the RT-PCR reads through MiXCR, one entry per CDR3 protein. This table holds about 960,000 distinct CDR3 sequences, roughly 17% found once. The material sequenced was blood, either unsorted or a sorted T cell fraction (not recorded which). The receptors stem from a human donor who was either an allogeneic HSCT recipient or a stem cell or donor lymphocyte infusion donor (not recorded which). It is not recorded whose cells these are; they may come from a transplant donor. Both conserved end residues are part of each CDR3. A D gene is named only where the DNA matches it firmly. Only some rows state a clone size, as once, few, many or a class for expanded clones.

j_gene,len,d_gene,v_gene,abundance,CDR3nt,CDR3aa
TRBJ1-2,15,NA,TRBV4-2,few,TGTGCCAGCAGCCAAGACTGGCAGGTTGGCGTTGGCTACACCTTC,CASSQDWQVGVGYTF
TRBJ2-2,12,NA,TRBV21-1,NA,TGTGCCAGCAGCAAAGGGCGCGGGGAGCTGTTTTTT,CASSKGRGELFF
TRBJ2-1,15,NA,TRBV7-9,few,TGTGCCAGCAGCTTAAGCTCCGTTCAATACAATGAGCAGTTCTTC,CASSLSSVQYNEQFF
TRBJ2-3,17,NA,TRBV5-6,few,TGTGCCAGCAGCTTGGGCCCGGGGGCACTCTCCCCAGATACGCAGTATTTT,CASSLGPGALSPDTQYF
TRBJ1-1,15,NA,TRBV5-1,few,TGCGCCAGCAGCAAGCCGGCCGGGGGGAACACTGAAGCTTTCTTT,CASSKPAGGNTEAFF
TRBJ1-2,15,TRBD1,TRBV6-5,many,TGTGCCAGCAGTTACCGGGACAGGGGAAACTATGGCTACACCTTC,CASSYRDRGNYGYTF
TRBJ1-4,16,NA,TRBV7-9,NA,TGTGCCAGCAGGGCGGGCGGACAGTGGACTAATGAAAAACTGTTTTTT,CASRAGGQWTNEKLFF
TRBJ2-3,16,TRBD2,TRBV20-1,few,TGCAGTGCCAATCGACTAGCGGGGGCCCTCACAGATACGCAGTATTTT,CSANRLAGALTDTQYF
TRBJ1-6,14,NA,TRBV20-1,NA,TGCAGTGCAACCCTTGCAAGGGGCAATTCACCCCTCCACTTT,CSATLARGNSPLHF
TRBJ2-1,12,NA,TRBV27,few,TGTGCCACCGGGAAGACATACAATGAGCAGTTCTTC,CATGKTYNEQFF
TRBJ2-7,14,NA,TRBV5-1,few,TGCGCCAGCAGCGAGGGTTCTGGCCTACGAGGGCAGTACTTC,CASSEGSGLRGQYF
TRBJ2-5,14,NA,TRBV4-2,NA,TGTGCCAGCAGCCAAGATCTAGCGAGGGAGACCCAGTACTTC,CASSQDLARETQYF
TRBJ1-2,17,NA,TRBV7-2,NA,TGTGCCAGCAGCGACCTAGGGCGAGGGGACGCTAACTATGGCTACACCTTC,CASSDLGRGDANYGYTF
TRBJ2-3,16,TRBD1,TRBV9,few,TGTGCCAGCAGCGTAGGAGGGACAGGTGCGACAGATACGCAGTATTTT,CASSVGGTGATDTQYF
TRBJ2-1,13,NA,TRBV20-1,NA,TGCAGTGCAACGGACGGGAATTACAATGAGCAGTTCTTC,CSATDGNYNEQFF
TRBJ2-1,13,TRBD2,TRBV5-1,few,TGCGCCAGCAGCCTAATAGCGGGAGATGAGCAGTTCTTC,CASSLIAGDEQFF
TRBJ1-6,18,NA,TRBV4-2,NA,TGTGCCAGCAGCCAAGATTTGAAAGGGGCGAACATTAATTCACCCCTCCACTTT,CASSQDLKGANINSPLHF
TRBJ1-4,15,NA,TRBV15,NA,TGTGCCACCAGCGGAGGAAGGACAGCTCGGGAAAAACTGTTTTTT,CATSGGRTAREKLFF
TRBJ2-7,15,NA,TRBV4-3,NA,TGCGCCAGCAGCCATGCGAGAGCCAGCTCCTACGAGCAGTACTTC,CASSHARASSYEQYF
TRBJ2-1,12,NA,TRBV7-3,NA,TGTGCCAGCAGCCCAGGGTTCGATGAGCAGTTCTTC,CASSPGFDEQFF
TRBJ2-2,15,NA,TRBV7-9,few,TGTGCCTTTCAAGGGGTCTCTAAGAACACCGGGGAGCTGTTTTTT,CAFQGVSKNTGELFF
TRBJ1-2,14,TRBD1,TRBV30,NA,TGTGCCTGGAACAGGGGAAGGTATAACTATGGCTACACCTTC,CAWNRGRYNYGYTF
TRBJ1-1,13,NA,TRBV18,few,TGTGCCAGCTCACCACAGGGGGACACTGAAGCTTTCTTT,CASSPQGDTEAFF
TRBJ2-6,15,NA,TRBV30,NA,TGTGCCAATCGTGGGGTAACCTCCGGGGCCAACGTCCTGACTTTC,CANRGVTSGANVLTF
TRBJ2-5,15,NA,TRBV4-3,many,TGCGCCAGCAGCCAAGGTTCGGGGAACCAAGAGACCCAGTACTTC,CASSQGSGNQETQYF
TRBJ2-7,13,TRBD1,TRBV5-1,NA,TGCGCCAGCGGCTCGGACAGGTTCTACGAGCAGTACTTC,CASGSDRFYEQYF
TRBJ2-7,15,NA,TRBV4-1,few,TGCGCCAGCAGCCAAGGACTCTCCCTCCCCTACGAGCAGTACTTC,CASSQGLSLPYEQYF
TRBJ1-5,13,NA,TRBV7-8,NA,TGTGCCAGCAGCTTAATGGGGGGACGGGCCCAGCATTTT,CASSLMGGRAQHF
TRBJ2-7,15,NA,TRBV7-8,few,TGTGCCAGCAGCCCCTTGAGACGAAGCTCCTACGAGCAGTACTTC,CASSPLRRSSYEQYF
TRBJ2-1,11,NA,TRBV29-1,NA,TGCAGCGTTGAACGAGGAAATGAGCAGTTCTTC,CSVERGNEQFF
TRBJ1-2,15,TRBD1,TRBV7-6,NA,TGTGCCAGCAGCTTGGACAGGGGAATCTCCTATGGCTACACCTTC,CASSLDRGISYGYTF
TRBJ2-5,16,NA,TRBV4-2,few,TGTGCCAGCAGCCTTGACAGACAGGGACTCCAAGAGACCCAGTACTTC,CASSLDRQGLQETQYF
TRBJ2-1,16,TRBD2,TRBV4-2,many,TGTGCCAGCAGCCCCCTCGGACTAGCGGGGGGCAATGAGCAGTTCTTC,CASSPLGLAGGNEQFF
TRBJ2-2,16,TRBD1,TRBV10-3,NA,TGTGCCATCAGCCCCGAGCCAGGGGGCGTTGGCGGGGAGCTGTTTTTT,CAISPEPGGVGGELFF
TRBJ1-5,16,NA,TRBV15,few,TGTGCCACCAGCCCGATGGGGCGGTCTGCCAATCAGCCCCAGCATTTT,CATSPMGRSANQPQHF
TRBJ2-2,18,TRBD2,TRBV5-1,NA,TGCGCCAGCACCCAACGTCCCCACGCGGGGGGCAACACCGGGGAGCTGTTTTTT,CASTQRPHAGGNTGELFF
TRBJ2-3,16,TRBD1,TRBV4-2,many,TGTGCCAGCAGCCTAGAGGGGACAGGGGGGATAGATACGCAGTATTTT,CASSLEGTGGIDTQYF
TRBJ1-1,13,NA,TRBV29-1,few,TGCAGCGTTGCGGGGACAAGCAACACTGAAGCTTTCTTT,CSVAGTSNTEAFF
TRBJ1-1,12,NA,TRBV24-1,few,TGTGCCACCAGTGCTACGAGCACTGAAGCTTTCTTT,CATSATSTEAFF
TRBJ2-1,16,NA,TRBV24-1,NA,TGTGCCACCAGTGATCGGGCCAGTTCCTTTGACAATGAGCAGTTCTTC,CATSDRASSFDNEQFF
TRBJ1-2,15,NA,TRBV4-1,NA,TGCGCCAGCAGCCAAGGTCGGGTCGGGCCTGTTGGCTACACCTTC,CASSQGRVGPVGYTF
TRBJ2-4,17,TRBD1,TRBV3-1,NA,TGTGCCAGCAGCCAAGAAGGGCAGGGGGCGGCCAAAAACATTCAGTACTTC,CASSQEGQGAAKNIQYF
TRBJ2-2,15,NA,TRBV2,NA,TGTGCCAGCAGTGTTTTACCGGGAAACACCGGGGAGCTGTTTTTT,CASSVLPGNTGELFF
TRBJ1-1,13,NA,TRBV5-1,NA,TGCGCCAGCAGCCCCGACGGCAGAATAGAGGCTTTCTTT,CASSPDGRIEAFF
TRBJ2-1,18,TRBD1,TRBV4-3,NA,TGCGCCAGCAGCCAAGGGGACAGATCGGGGCGACTGGGGAATGAGCAGTTCTTC,CASSQGDRSGRLGNEQFF
TRBJ2-5,16,NA,TRBV14,few,TGTGCCAGCAGCCAAGAGGCGAGAATGATGCGAGAGACCCAGTACTTC,CASSQEARMMRETQYF
TRBJ2-3,16,NA,TRBV7-8,few,TGTGCCAGCAGCCCTTCTAGAGGGTCTAGCACAGATACGCAGTATTTT,CASSPSRGSSTDTQYF
TRBJ2-7,14,NA,TRBV7-6,NA,TGTGCCAGCAGCCTCAGGGTATCGGCCTACGAGCAGTACTTC,CASSLRVSAYEQYF
TRBJ2-2,15,NA,TRBV29-1,few,TGCAGCGCCGTAAATACAGGGAGGAACACCGGGGAGCTGTTTTTT,CSAVNTGRNTGELFF
TRBJ2-2,15,NA,TRBV27,NA,TGTGCCAGCAGTTTATCGGGTATGGGGGCCGGGGAGCTGTTTTTT,CASSLSGMGAGELFF
TRBJ1-1,13,NA,TRBV30,NA,TGTGCCAGGACTGGGCCTAAGGCCACTGAAGCTTTCTTT,CARTGPKATEAFF
TRBJ1-1,13,NA,TRBV6-2/TRBV6-3,NA,TGTGCCAGCAGTTATCGCCGTTTGACTGAAGCTTTCTTT,CASSYRRLTEAFF
TRBJ1-1,12,NA,TRBV29-1,NA,TGCAGCGTTGAAGAAAGCCGGGTTGGAGCTTTCTTT,CSVEESRVGAFF
TRBJ2-4,16,TRBD2,TRBV4-1,many,TGCGCCAGCAGCCAAGTAGGCGGGGGGGTGTCTTGGATTCAGTACTTC,CASSQVGGGVSWIQYF
TRBJ1-5,12,NA,TRBV6-1,few,TGTGCCAGCAGACGCCGGTTACAGCCCCAGCATTTT,CASRRRLQPQHF